A selection of T cell receptor beta chains follows, all from one sample in a study of blood T cell repertoires in COVID-19. Sequencing was performed with immunoSEQ multiplex PCR; in TCRdb, only in-frame clones are kept and a portion is missing. The data contain about 230,000 clones, roughly 82% of them singletons. Sequenced material: peripheral blood. Every receptor here comes from a man in his forties who had recovered from COVID-19. Both conserved end residues are part of each CDR3. The D gene is left open where the match is weak. Clone size is shown for a subset of rows, as once, few, many or a class of expanded clone.

V: TRBV5-6
size: .
D: .
J: TRBJ1-2
DNA: TGTGCCAGCAGCTTGGGTAGTCTAGGCTACACCTTC
CDR3: CASSLGSLGYTF

V: TRBV10-2
size: once
D: TRBD1
J: TRBJ1-2
DNA: TGCGCCAGCAGTCAGACAGGGACCCTGGTTGGCTACACCTTC
CDR3: CASSQTGTLVGYTF

V: TRBV7-6
size: few
D: TRBD2
J: TRBJ2-3
DNA: TGTGCCAGCAGCTTAAAAGCGGGAGACACAGATACGCAGTATTTT
CDR3: CASSLKAGDTDTQYF

V: TRBV30
size: .
D: .
J: TRBJ1-1
DNA: TGTGCCTGGACCTACGCATCCGGACTCACTGAAGCTTTCTTT
CDR3: CAWTYASGLTEAFF

V: TRBV30
size: .
D: TRBD1
J: TRBJ1-1
DNA: TGTGCCTGGAATAGACAGGGCGACACTGAAGCTTTCTTT
CDR3: CAWNRQGDTEAFF

V: TRBV6-5
size: .
D: .
J: TRBJ2-7
DNA: TGTGCCAGCAGTCCTAACCCCTCCTACGAGCAGTACTTC
CDR3: CASSPNPSYEQYF

V: TRBV29-1
size: .
D: .
J: TRBJ2-3
DNA: TGCAGCGTTCAGGGATTTAGCACAGATACGCAGTATTTT
CDR3: CSVQGFSTDTQYF

V: TRBV3-1/TRBV3-2
size: .
D: .
J: TRBJ1-2
DNA: TGTGCCAGCAGCCTTGGGGCCGGCTATGGCTACACCTTC
CDR3: CASSLGAGYGYTF

V: TRBV25-1
size: .
D: .
J: TRBJ1-2
DNA: TGTGCCAGCAGTGCGGAGAACTATGGCTACACCTTC
CDR3: CASSAENYGYTF

V: TRBV19
size: .
D: .
J: TRBJ1-1
DNA: TGTGCCAGTTCGATAGGATTGGGTTGGAGCACTGAAGCTTTCTTT
CDR3: CASSIGLGWSTEAFF

V: TRBV6-2/TRBV6-3
size: .
D: .
J: TRBJ1-1
DNA: TGTGCCAGCAGTTACCTCGTGTCTAGGGGATGGGATAAGACTGAAGCTTTCTTT
CDR3: CASSYLVSRGWDKTEAFF

V: TRBV24-1
size: few
D: TRBD1
J: TRBJ1-3
DNA: TGTGCCACTAACTGGACAGGGACAAGAAACACCATATATTTT
CDR3: CATNWTGTRNTIYF

V: TRBV11-2
size: .
D: TRBD2
J: TRBJ2-7
DNA: TGTGCCAGCAGCCCACCCCCGCGACTAGCGGGAGTATACGAGCAGTACTTC
CDR3: CASSPPPRLAGVYEQYF

V: TRBV11-2
size: .
D: TRBD2
J: TRBJ2-3
DNA: TGTGCCAGCAGCTCGGGACTAGCGGGGGCGTATTTT
CDR3: CASSSGLAGAYF

V: TRBV2
size: .
D: .
J: TRBJ2-1
DNA: TGTGCCAGCAGTGACGGAGGGGAGCAGTTCTTC
CDR3: CASSDGGEQFF

V: TRBV20-1
size: .
D: TRBD1
J: TRBJ1-5
DNA: TGCAGTGCTAGTAGACCGGGACAGGGCTCAGCAAGCAATCAGCCCCAGCATTTT
CDR3: CSASRPGQGSASNQPQHF

V: TRBV30
size: .
D: .
J: TRBJ2-7
DNA: TGTGCCTGGAGTGTATCCCTCCCCTACGAGCAGTACTTC
CDR3: CAWSVSLPYEQYF